These 4 T cell receptor beta chains originate from one sample sequenced in a study of cytomegalovirus exposure and HLA in healthy donors. Method: immunoSEQ multiplex PCR; TCRdb's copy keeps in-frame clones and lacks some. Of approximately 170,000 clones detected, about 85% appear once; the ten largest clones hold about 16%. The specimen sequenced was PBMCs. The receptors come from a man between 18 and 35 years old in good health and CMV-seropositive.

The chain employs TRBV5-1 and TRBJ1-1; the D is unclear. Germline values: CDR1 SGHRS, CDR2 YFSETQ. The CDR3 loop spans 14 amino acids. V was shortened by 0 bases and J by 1 base, with 7 bases between the two germline ends. This chain's CDR3 is CASSLDPGNTEAFF. The CDR3 DNA reads as TGCGCCAGCAGCTTGGATCCGGGGAACACTGAAGCTTTCTTT. Full variable domain (outside the CDR3, taken from reference TRBV5-1 and TRBJ1-1): KAGVTQTPRYLIKTRGQQVTLSCSPISGHRSVSWYQQTPGQGLQFLFEYFSETQRNKGNFPGRFSGRQFSNSRSEMNVSTLELGDSALYLCASSLDPGNTEAFFGQGTRLTVV.

The rearrangement joins TRBV4-1 to TRBJ2-1; 8 bases map to TRBD2. CDR1 is MGHRA and CDR2 is YSYEKL in the germline V gene. With V trimmed by 0 bases and J by 5 bases, 6 bases remained unmatched. This CDR3 spans 16 amino acids. The CDR3 sequence: CASSQDLTGGHNEQFF. The CDR3 coding sequence is TGCGCCAGCAGCCAAGATCTGACGGGGGGGCACAATGAGCAGTTCTTC.

The chain recombines TRBV30 with TRBJ1-1; TRBD1 is a possible D gene (5 bases). The CDR3 is 16 residues long. V lost 1 base, J lost 1 base, and 16 bases lay in between. Germline lookup yields CDR1 GTSNPN and CDR2 SVGIG (reference sequence). Here the CDR3 reads CAWSGTGTGGNTEAFF. In DNA, the CDR3 is TGTGCCTGGAGTGGTACGGGGACGGGGGGGAACACTGAAGCTTTCTTT.

DNA of the CDR3: TGTGCCAGCAGCCTGACAGGGGGCAGTACAGATACGCAGTATTTT. It yields the protein CASSLTGGSTDTQYF. J is TRBJ2-3 and V is TRBV6-4, with 10 positions matching TRBD1. Germline loops: CDR1 MRHNA, CDR2 SNTAGT. The CDR3 loop spans 15 amino acids. V lost 6 bases, J lost 3 bases, and 6 bases stayed unmatched.